This record concerns one T cell receptor beta chain sequence. The data were produced by immunoSEQ multiplex PCR, yet TCRdb's version contains in-frame clones alone and is incomplete. The data hold some 130,000 clones, with more than 75% observed a single time. This sample is part of a study of blood T cell repertoires in COVID-19. Study summary: Spain, Italy and the United States supplied samples that represented acute and convalescent COVID-19. T cells, B-cell-depleted T cells, or PBMCs supplied cDNA or gDNA.

V gave up 7 bases and J gave up 4 bases; unmatched junction bases: 1. CDR1 is SNHLY, CDR2 FYNNEI, per germline. The CDR3 covers 13 residues. The chain uses TRBV2 and TRBJ1-1, with 12 bases identical to TRBD1. Material: peripheral blood. This clonotype was sampled from a man in his fifties with active COVID-19. The CDR3 is CASKGQGATEAFF. DNA for the CDR3: TGTGCCAGCAAGGGACAGGGGGCCACTGAAGCTTTCTTT.